A selection of T cell receptor beta chains follows, all from one sample in a study of T cell changes during pregnancy in multiple sclerosis. Produced via immunoSEQ multiplex PCR; TCRdb's table is partial and in-frame only. Here the sample spans about 85,000 clones, about 89% being singletons. The specimen comprised peripheral blood, sampled in the first trimester of pregnancy. These receptor sequences come from a female donor with multiple sclerosis, enrolled in a pregnancy study. Both conserved end residues are part of each CDR3. The D gene is left open where the match is weak. The size of a clone is reported for some rows only, either as once, few or many, or as a class for expanded clones.

15	TRBV30	TRBD2	TRBJ2-1	NA	CAWIWASGTYNEQFF	TGTGCCTGGATCTGGGCTAGCGGGACCTACAATGAGCAGTTCTTC
14	TRBV5-4	NA	TRBJ1-2	NA	CASRSRTEVYGYTF	TGTGCCAGCAGGTCTAGGACAGAGGTCTATGGCTACACCTTC
16	TRBV5-1	NA	TRBJ1-3	NA	CASSLASGESGNTIYF	TGCGCCAGCAGCTTGGCCTCCGGGGAATCTGGAAACACCATATATTTT
16	TRBV29-1	TRBD2	TRBJ2-7	NA	CSVPGTSGATSEQQYF	TGCAGCGTGCCCGGGACTAGCGGGGCTACGAGTGAACAGCAGTACTTC
12	TRBV30	TRBD1	TRBJ1-2	NA	CASRTGNYGYTF	TGTGCCTCACGGACAGGGAACTATGGCTACACCTTC
15	TRBV11-3	NA	TRBJ2-7	NA	CASSSPRDTTYEQYF	TGTGCCAGCAGTTCACCCCGGGACACCACCTACGAGCAGTACTTC
15	TRBV7-2	NA	TRBJ2-1	NA	CASSRTGGQTYEQFF	TGTGCCAGCAGTCGAACCGGGGGTCAGACCTATGAGCAGTTCTTC
15	TRBV28	TRBD2	TRBJ2-1	NA	CASSIEASGRGEQFF	TGTGCCAGCAGCATCGAGGCTAGCGGGAGAGGTGAGCAGTTCTTC
13	TRBV7-3	TRBD1	TRBJ2-4	NA	CASRGQGSPIQYF	TGTGCCAGCAGGGGACAGGGTTCTCCCATTCAGTACTTC
16	TRBV5-6	TRBD1	TRBJ1-2	NA	CASSETRQGPNYGYTF	TGTGCCAGCAGCGAAACCCGACAGGGCCCTAACTATGGCTACACCTTC
13	TRBV19	NA	TRBJ1-2	NA	CASSMSYNYGYTF	TGTGCCAGTAGTATGAGCTATAACTATGGCTACACCTTC
11	TRBV6-1	NA	TRBJ2-3	NA	CASTQQGTQYF	TGTGCCAGCACCCAACAGGGAACGCAGTATTTT
15	TRBV7-2	NA	TRBJ2-3	NA	CASSLTPRFTDTQYF	TGTGCCAGCAGCTTAACCCCCAGATTCACAGATACGCAGTATTTT
14	TRBV2	NA	TRBJ1-4	NA	CASSGPPANEKLFF	TGTGCCAGCAGCGGTCCGCCCGCTAATGAAAAACTGTTTTTT
15	TRBV30	NA	TRBJ2-1	NA	CAWRLTTRTYNEQFF	TGTGCCTGGAGATTGACTACCCGAACCTACAATGAGCAGTTCTTC
13	TRBV30	TRBD1	TRBJ1-1	NA	CAWSLTGGSEAFF	TGTGCCTGGAGCCTGACAGGGGGTTCTGAAGCTTTCTTT
20	TRBV9	TRBD1	TRBJ2-1	NA	CASSGRDRERKTVSYNEQFF	TGTGCCAGCAGCGGCCGGGACAGGGAACGGAAGACGGTCTCCTACAATGAGCAGTTCTTC
15	TRBV6-5	TRBD1	TRBJ1-1	NA	CASLSHTGVFTEAFF	TGTGCCAGCCTGAGTCATACAGGGGTATTCACTGAAGCTTTCTTT
16	TRBV15	TRBD2	TRBJ2-1	NA	CATSRDPAGVGNEQFF	TGTGCCACCAGCAGAGATCCAGCGGGAGTGGGCAATGAGCAGTTCTTC
15	TRBV27	TRBD2	TRBJ2-7	NA	CASSLRTSDSYEQYF	TGTGCCAGCAGTTTACGGACTAGCGACTCCTACGAGCAGTACTTC
18	TRBV18	NA	TRBJ1-2	NA	CASSPVGGGRVPKYGYTF	TGTGCCAGTTCACCGGTAGGCGGGGGGCGCGTGCCCAAATATGGCTACACCTTC
14	TRBV30	TRBD1	TRBJ2-2	NA	CACPGQGVSGELFF	TGTGCCTGCCCGGGACAGGGGGTTTCCGGGGAGCTGTTTTTT
17	TRBV5-5	TRBD2	TRBJ2-1	NA	CASSSIWTSGIYNEQFF	TGTGCCAGCAGCTCCATATGGACTAGCGGGATATACAATGAGCAGTTCTTC
17	TRBV7-9	TRBD1	TRBJ1-1	NA	CASRPTTTGIDNTEAFF	TGTGCCAGCAGACCAACTACGACAGGGATTGATAACACTGAAGCTTTCTTT
14	TRBV28	NA	TRBJ1-1	few	CASSPRTANTEAFF	TGTGCCAGCAGCCCACGGACAGCGAACACTGAAGCTTTCTTT
13	TRBV10-3	NA	TRBJ2-7	NA	CAIRSLNSYEQYF	TGTGCCATCAGATCTTTAAACTCCTACGAGCAGTACTTC
15	TRBV10-3	NA	TRBJ2-3	NA	CAISELQASTDTQYF	TGTGCCATCAGTGAGTTACAGGCTAGCACAGATACGCAGTATTTT
15	TRBV19	TRBD1	TRBJ1-1	NA	CASSIDRTGGTEAFF	TGTGCCAGTAGTATAGACCGGACAGGGGGCACTGAAGCTTTCTTT
16	TRBV30	TRBD2	TRBJ2-7	NA	CAWSVMTAGPLYEQYF	TGTGCCTGGAGTGTAATGACAGCGGGGCCTTTATACGAGCAGTACTTC
15	TRBV9	TRBD2	TRBJ2-5	NA	CASSVSGGGAGTQYF	TGTGCCAGCAGCGTCAGCGGGGGGGGCGCCGGGACCCAGTACTTC
12	TRBV5-1	NA	TRBJ2-7	NA	CASARDNLEQYF	TGCGCCAGCGCTAGGGACAACCTCGAGCAGTACTTC
15	TRBV27	NA	TRBJ2-1	NA	CASSSMDSAYNEQFF	TGTGCCAGCAGTTCAATGGACTCGGCCTACAATGAGCAGTTCTTC
17	TRBV7-2	TRBD1	TRBJ1-4	NA	CASSPGEGTGLGEKLFF	TGTGCCAGCAGCCCCGGCGAGGGGACAGGGCTAGGTGAAAAACTGTTTTTT
12	TRBV2	NA	TRBJ2-1	NA	CASRTDYNEQFF	TGTGCCAGCAGGACTGACTACAATGAGCAGTTCTTC
11	TRBV4-2	NA	TRBJ2-1	NA	CASRVYNEQFF	TGTGCCAGCCGCGTCTACAATGAGCAGTTCTTC
13	TRBV19	NA	TRBJ2-3	NA	CASMKVGLDTQYF	TGTGCCAGTATGAAGGTGGGACTAGATACGCAGTATTTT
15	TRBV7-2	NA	TRBJ1-2	NA	CASSFSERGPHGYTF	TGTGCCAGCAGCTTTAGCGAGCGGGGGCCCCATGGCTACACCTTC
16	TRBV6-1	TRBD2	TRBJ2-1	NA	CASSELAGGSYNEQFF	TGTGCCAGCAGTGAATTAGCGGGAGGGTCCTACAATGAGCAGTTCTTC
16	TRBV9	TRBD1	TRBJ2-1	NA	CASSVAGTGPYNEQFF	TGTGCCAGCAGCGTAGCTGGGACAGGGCCCTACAATGAGCAGTTCTTC
13	TRBV6-1	TRBD1	TRBJ1-1	NA	CASSEQGATEAFF	TGTGCCAGCAGCGAACAGGGGGCCACTGAAGCTTTCTTT
13	TRBV4-3	NA	TRBJ1-1	NA	CASSIGRNTEAFF	TGCGCCAGCAGCATAGGGAGGAACACTGAAGCTTTCTTT